The next 30 T cell receptor beta chains were all read from a single sample in a study of T cells in narcolepsy. TCRdb's table, derived via immunoSEQ multiplex PCR, lists solely in-frame clones and lacks some. The table lists more than 30,000 clones, about 85% of them singletons. Input material: CD45RA- memory CD4+ T cells from PBMCs. These receptors all come from a human donor with narcolepsy.

The genes are TRBV6-4 and TRBJ2-4; possible D gene TRBD1, 6 bases. The germline gives CDR1 MRHNA, CDR2 SNTAGT. CDR3 size: 16 residues. V shed 5 bases and J shed 0 bases, with 14 bases lying between them. CDR3 in DNA: TGTGCCAGCAGTTTTGACAGGCCGCTAGCCAAAAACATTCAGTACTTC. Its translation is CASSFDRPLAKNIQYF.

The rearrangement uses TRBV27 and TRBJ1-1; D gene unclear. The germline V and J ends were trimmed by 2 bases and 0 bases, with 10 bases remaining between them. Germline CDR1 MNHEY, CDR2 SMNVEV (reference sequence). The CDR3 consists of 15 residues. CDR3 amino acids: CASSLREPMNTEAFF. For the CDR3, the DNA is TGTGCCAGCAGTTTAAGGGAACCCATGAACACTGAAGCTTTCTTT.

Regarding this clone: Different DNA sequences within this sample yield the same CDR3. This chain uses TRBV11-2 with TRBJ2-1; TRBD1 or TRBD2 may be the D gene (5 bases each). The CDR3 totals 14 residues. V lost 1 base, J lost 5 bases, and 9 bases lay in between. Germline CDR1 reads SGHAT; CDR2 reads FQNNGV. The CDR3 DNA follows: TGTGCCAGCAGCTTAGGAGGGGCGGACAATGAGCAGTTCTTC. This gives the protein CASSLGGADNEQFF.

The chain recombines TRBV7-2 with TRBJ2-7, with 7 positions matching TRBD2. V lost 2 bases, J lost 0 bases, and 7 bases stayed unmatched. This CDR3 comprises 16 residues. Germline V gene lookup returns CDR1 SGHTA and CDR2 FQGNSA. CDR3 protein: CASSLSGGGPSYEQYF. CDR3 nucleotide sequence: TGTGCCAGCAGCTTATCTGGGGGAGGGCCCTCCTACGAGCAGTACTTC.

The chain carries TRBV30 and TRBJ2-6; D is ambiguous. The germline V gene has CDR1 GTSNPN and CDR2 SVGIG (reference sequence). V was trimmed by 5 bases and J by 1 base, leaving 9 bases between them. This CDR3 comprises 14 residues. The CDR3 here is CAWGHMSGANVLTF. The CDR3 DNA reads TGTGCCTGGGGGCACATGTCTGGGGCCAACGTCCTGACTTTC. Looking up the rest from reference TRBV30 and TRBJ2-6 gives the full variable domain: SQTIHQWPATLVQPVGSPLSLECTVEGTSNPNLYWYRQAAGRGLQLLFYSVGIGQISSEVPQNLSASRPQDRQFILSSKKLLLSDSGFYLCAWGHMSGANVLTFGAGSRLTVL.

This chain connects TRBV5-1 to TRBJ2-4; 11 bases are a match to TRBD1. Unmatched junction bases numbered 10, after V lost 4 bases and J lost 1 base. This CDR3 comprises 18 residues. The germline CDR1 and CDR2 sequences are SGHRS and YFSETQ. The CDR3 coding sequence is TGCGCCAGCAGCACAGATATCGGACAGGGGGCGGCCAAAAACATTCAGTACTTC. Protein product: CASSTDIGQGAAKNIQYF. Full variable domain (outside the CDR3, taken from reference TRBV5-1 and TRBJ2-4): KAGVTQTPRYLIKTRGQQVTLSCSPISGHRSVSWYQQTPGQGLQFLFEYFSETQRNKGNFPGRFSGRQFSNSRSEMNVSTLELGDSALYLCASSTDIGQGAAKNIQYFGAGTRLSVL.

The chain links TRBV11-2 to TRBJ1-1; D might be TRBD1 (5 bases). Germline lookup yields CDR1 SGHAT and CDR2 FQNNGV. The CDR3 runs to 13 residues. V shed 7 bases and J shed 8 bases, with 17 bases lying between them. CDR3 nucleotides: TGTGCCAGCAAATCAATGGGACGGGGGGAAGCTTTCTTT. Its protein product is CASKSMGRGEAFF.

The rearrangement links TRBV5-1 to TRBJ2-1; 9 bases are shared with TRBD2. CDR3 length: 15 residues. Trimming removed 4 bases from V and 8 bases from J; junction bases left unmatched: 10. Per germline, CDR1 SGHRS and CDR2 YFSETQ. CDR3 region: CASSRSGTSTDEQFF. CDR3 DNA sequence: TGCGCCAGCAGCCGGTCCGGGACTAGCACGGATGAGCAGTTCTTC. Complete variable domain (other parts from reference TRBV5-1 and TRBJ2-1): KAGVTQTPRYLIKTRGQQVTLSCSPISGHRSVSWYQQTPGQGLQFLFEYFSETQRNKGNFPGRFSGRQFSNSRSEMNVSTLELGDSALYLCASSRSGTSTDEQFFGPGTRLTVL.

The V call is TRBV19, the J call TRBJ1-2; tentatively, D is TRBD1 (6 bases). Trimming stripped 7 bases from V and 4 bases from J, with 19 bases between. The germline V gene encodes CDR1 LNHDA and CDR2 SQIVND (reference sequence). The CDR3 has 15 residues. CDR3 sequence (DNA): TGTGCCAGTACCGAAACCGGGGGCCTTGCCTATGGCTACACCTTC. Its translation is CASTETGGLAYGYTF.

This sequence joins TRBV2 and TRBJ2-7; 8 bases match TRBD2. This CDR3 is built from 16 residues. V gave up 10 bases and J gave up 1 base; unmatched junction bases: 15. Germline-derived CDR1 and CDR2 are SNHLY and FYNNEI. The CDR3 loop reads CANRGGTSGRSYEQYF. The CDR3 bases are TGTGCCAACCGGGGCGGCACTAGCGGACGATCCTACGAGCAGTACTTC.

The chain links TRBV10-3 to TRBJ1-5, with 8 bases fitting TRBD1. Germline V gene sequence: CDR1 ENHRY, CDR2 SYGVKD. The CDR3 extends over 15 amino acids. V lost 5 bases and J lost 5; bases outside the gene matches: 8. CDR3 bases: TGTGCCATCAGTAGGGGAGACAGGGGCCATCAGCCCCAGCATTTT. The encoded protein is CAISRGDRGHQPQHF.

The V gene is TRBV28, the J gene TRBJ2-2; no definite D call. The CDR3 runs to 11 residues. The V end was cut by 6 bases, the J end by 8 bases, with 7 bases between. Germline loops: CDR1 MDHEN, CDR2 SYDVKM. Written as DNA, the CDR3 is TGTGCCAGCAGCTCGTTAGGGGAGCTGTTTTTT. This gives the protein CASSSLGELFF. Full variable domain (outside the CDR3, taken from reference TRBV28 and TRBJ2-2): DVKVTQSSRYLVKRTGEKVFLECVQDMDHENMFWYRQDPGLGLRLIYFSYDVKMKEKGDIPEGYSVSREKKERFSLILESASTNQTSMYLCASSSLGELFFGEGSRLTVL.

The CDR3 here is CATSRDHGGDEQYF. The CDR3 DNA follows: TGTGCCACCAGCAGAGATCATGGGGGCGACGAGCAGTACTTC. The chain employs TRBV15 and TRBJ2-7, with a weak D call TRBD1 (6 bases). The germline CDR1 and CDR2 sequences are LNHNV and YYDKDF (reference sequence). Trimming stripped 0 bases from V and 5 bases from J, with 11 bases between. The CDR3 covers 14 residues.

This clone was counted a single time. The genes are TRBV5-1 and TRBJ2-5, with D possibly TRBD1 on 5 matching bases. The germline CDR1 and CDR2 sequences are SGHRS and YFSETQ. CDR3 length equals 14 residues. V was pared by 4 bases and J by 5 bases, with 15 bases between. The CDR3 DNA reads as TGCGCCAGCAGCGGCAGGGTTGTTGGGGAGACCCAGTACTTC. It encodes CASSGRVVGETQYF.

This clone has a handful of counts. The V call is TRBV6-5, the J call TRBJ2-7; a weak D match, TRBD1 (5 bases). Trimming pared 3 bases from V and 8 bases from J, leaving 8 bases between. Germline V gene lookup returns CDR1 MNHEY and CDR2 SVGAGI. CDR3 length equals 11 residues. The CDR3 coding sequence is TGTGCCAGCAGTTATCAGGGAAAGCAGTACTTC. This codes for CASSYQGKQYF.

This chain uses TRBV25-1 with TRBJ2-1; 11 nucleotides line up with TRBD2. V lost 5 bases to trimming and J lost 8 bases; unmatched junction nucleotides: 14. The CDR3 is made up of 17 amino acids. The V gene's germline CDR1 is MGHDK and CDR2 SYGVNS. CDR3 in amino acids: CASSLRTSGPPPHEQFF. DNA of the CDR3: TGTGCCAGCAGTCTAAGGACTAGCGGGCCACCTCCCCATGAGCAGTTCTTC.

This chain links TRBV19 with TRBJ1-5, with D uncertain. The CDR3 totals 14 residues. Trimming removed 6 bases at V and 1 base at J, with 10 bases between. Germline CDR1 reads LNHDA; CDR2 reads SQIVND (reference sequence). DNA of the CDR3: TGTGCCAGTAGCTATGGGATAAGCAATCAGCCCCAGCATTTT. Its translation is CASSYGISNQPQHF.

This clone was detected once. The chain has TRBV2 and TRBJ1-5; D remains unclear. Trimming took 5 bases from V and 4 from J, leaving 18 bases between them. From germline, CDR1 is SNHLY and CDR2 FYNNEI. The CDR3 runs to 16 residues. CDR3: CASSPTTPSINQPQHF. The CDR3 DNA is TGTGCCAGCAGTCCGACAACGCCGTCTATTAATCAGCCCCAGCATTTT. Supplemented by reference TRBV2 and TRBJ1-5, the full variable domain reads EPEVTQTPSHQVTQMGQEVILRCVPISNHLYFYWYRQILGQKVEFLVSFYNNEISEKSEIFDDQFSVERPDGSNFTLKIRSTKLEDSAMYFCASSPTTPSINQPQHFGDGTRLSIL.

The V call is TRBV11-3, the J call TRBJ1-4; D uncertain. Germline CDR1 and CDR2: SGHNT and YENEEA. The V and J ends lost 4 bases and 4 bases respectively, with 10 bases between them. CDR3 size: 14 residues. CDR3 nucleotide sequence: TGTGCCAGCAGCTCGCCTCAACTTAATGAAAAACTGTTTTTT. Protein: CASSSPQLNEKLFF.

The chain employs TRBV19 and TRBJ1-2; 8 positions match TRBD1. CDR3 length: 14 amino acids. V lost 5 bases, J lost 3 bases, and 5 bases stayed unmatched. Germline CDR1 is LNHDA and CDR2 is SQIVND (reference sequence). The CDR3 here is CASSRRGQDYGYTF. DNA of the CDR3: TGTGCCAGTAGTCGCAGGGGGCAGGACTATGGCTACACCTTC.

The chain links TRBV7-2 to TRBJ2-7; 10 bases line up with TRBD1. The CDR3 sequence is 16 residues long. The ends lost 4 bases at V and 4 bases at J; junction bases unmatched: 10. Germline-derived CDR1 and CDR2 are SGHTA and FQGNSA. CDR3 nucleotides: TGTGCCAGCAGCTCCTTCGGGGGACAGGGGAGATACGAGCAGTACTTC. Translated, it gives CASSSFGGQGRYEQYF.

Concerning this clone itself: The sample holds other DNA sequences that translate to the same CDR3. This chain links TRBV7-2 with TRBJ2-7; perhaps TRBD2 as D (6 bases). This CDR3 is 15 amino acids long. Germline CDR1 reads SGHTA; CDR2 reads FQGNSA. Trimming removed 4 bases at V and 2 bases at J, with 15 bases between. As DNA, the CDR3 is TGTGCCAGCAGCTCCCGGGGTAGCGGAGCCTACGAGCAGTACTTC. Amino acids: CASSSRGSGAYEQYF. Based on the CDR3 plus reference TRBV7-2 and TRBJ2-7, the full variable domain is GAGVSQSPSNKVTEKGKDVELRCDPISGHTALYWYRQSLGQGLEFLIYFQGNSAPDKSGLPSDRFSAERTGGSVSTLTIQRTQQEDSAVYLCASSSRGSGAYEQYFGPGTRLTVT.

The chain recombines TRBV6-4 with TRBJ2-7, with 11 bases matching TRBD1. The germline V gene encodes CDR1 MRHNA and CDR2 SNTAGT. The J segment lost 0 bases and the V segment lost 6 bases, leaving 4 bases of the junction unmatched. The CDR3 length is 15 residues. The DNA for the CDR3 is TGTGCCAGCAGAGGGGGACAGGGGGTCTCCTACGAGCAGTACTTC. As protein: CASRGGQGVSYEQYF.

In its sample, this clone was seen once. This chain links TRBV7-2 with TRBJ2-5; possible D gene TRBD2, 6 bases. Trimming removed 3 bases from V and 4 bases from J, with 9 bases in between. Germline assignment: CDR1 SGHTA and CDR2 FQGNSA. CDR3 size: 13 residues. This chain's CDR3 is CASSLWRGETQYF. Written as DNA, the CDR3 is TGTGCCAGCAGCTTGTGGAGGGGAGAGACCCAGTACTTC.

The V call is TRBV7-2, the J call TRBJ1-1, with D unresolved. The CDR3 spans 13 residues. V was pared by 6 bases and J by 10 bases, with 18 bases between. The germline V gene has CDR1 SGHTA and CDR2 FQGNSA. CDR3 DNA: TGTGCCAGCAGGTCGTACGGGCGGGAGGTAGCTTTCTTT. Amino acids: CASRSYGREVAFF.

V usage is TRBV19 and J usage is TRBJ1-1; 8 bases match TRBD1. Germline trimming cut 6 bases from V and 4 bases from J; bases unmatched to any gene: 10. CDR1 is LNHDA and CDR2 is SQIVND in the germline V gene (reference sequence). The CDR3 is 15 residues long. The CDR3 DNA is TGTGCCAGTAGACCCGGACAGGGCGTTTTCACTGAAGCTTTCTTT. This gives the protein CASRPGQGVFTEAFF.

The CDR3: CASSVGGQIGYTF. DNA of the CDR3: TGTGCCAGCAGCGTAGGGGGGCAGATTGGCTACACCTTC. The chain links TRBV9 to TRBJ1-2, with D possibly TRBD1 on 6 matching bases. V lost 0 bases to trimming and J lost 7 bases, with 10 bases between them. The CDR3 spans 13 residues. The V gene's germline CDR1 is SGDLS and CDR2 YYNGEE.

This chain connects TRBV5-1 to TRBJ2-1, with a tentative D call TRBD2 (6 bases). CDR1 SGHRS and CDR2 YFSETQ come from the germline V gene. V lost 4 bases to trimming and J lost 6 bases, with 14 bases between them. The CDR3 runs to 14 residues. CDR3 coding DNA: TGCGCCAGCAGCCAACCGACTAGTGGCAATGAGCAGTTCTTC. It specifies CASSQPTSGNEQFF.

CDR3 region: CASSLFGPDNEQFF. The CDR3 DNA sequence: TGTGCCAGCAGTTTATTCGGGCCAGACAATGAGCAGTTCTTC. The rearrangement joins TRBV28 to TRBJ2-1; D not resolved. The CDR3 consists of 14 residues. Germline CDR1 and CDR2: MDHEN and SYDVKM. Trimming took 1 base from V and 5 from J, leaving 9 bases between them.

This clone was seen only once. J is TRBJ1-2 and V is TRBV19; maybe TRBD1 (6 bases). The germline V and J ends were trimmed by 7 bases and 4 bases, with 25 bases remaining between them. The length of the CDR3 is 17 residues. CDR1 and CDR2 from the germline V gene are LNHDA and SQIVND (reference sequence). The CDR3 is CASITRTGRSERYGYTF. The CDR3 DNA follows: TGTGCCAGTATTACCCGCACAGGGAGATCGGAGCGCTATGGCTACACCTTC. The full variable domain, its missing parts supplied by reference TRBV19 and TRBJ1-2, is DGGITQSPKYLFRKEGQNVTLSCEQNLNHDAMYWYRQDPGQGLRLIYYSQIVNDFQKGDIAEGYSVSREKKESFPLTVTSAQKNPTAFYLCASITRTGRSERYGYTFGSGTRLTVV.